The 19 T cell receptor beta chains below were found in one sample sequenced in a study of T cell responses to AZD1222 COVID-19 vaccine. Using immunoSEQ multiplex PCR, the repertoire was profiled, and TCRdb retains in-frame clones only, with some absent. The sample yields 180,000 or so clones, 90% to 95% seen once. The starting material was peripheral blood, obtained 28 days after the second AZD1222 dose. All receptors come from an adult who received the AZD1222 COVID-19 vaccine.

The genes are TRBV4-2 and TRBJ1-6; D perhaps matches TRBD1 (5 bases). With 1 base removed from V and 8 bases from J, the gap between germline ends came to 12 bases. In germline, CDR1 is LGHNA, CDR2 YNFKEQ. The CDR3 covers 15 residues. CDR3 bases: TGTGCCAGCAGCCAAGGGGAGGGGACGGATTCACCCCTCCACTTT. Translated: CASSQGEGTDSPLHF.

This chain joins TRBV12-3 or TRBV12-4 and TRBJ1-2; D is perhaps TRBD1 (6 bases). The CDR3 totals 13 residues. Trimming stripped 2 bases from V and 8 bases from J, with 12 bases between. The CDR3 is CASSLTTGIGYTF. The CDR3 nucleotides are TGTGCCAGCAGTTTAACTACAGGGATAGGCTACACCTTC.

CDR3: CASSVAPEHEQFF. In nucleotides, the CDR3 is TGTGCCAGCAGCGTAGCTCCCGAGCATGAGCAGTTCTTC. The rearrangement uses TRBV9 and TRBJ2-1; D remains ambiguous. There are 13 residues in the CDR3. V shed 0 bases and J shed 8 bases, with 9 bases lying between them. Germline values: CDR1 SGDLS, CDR2 YYNGEE.

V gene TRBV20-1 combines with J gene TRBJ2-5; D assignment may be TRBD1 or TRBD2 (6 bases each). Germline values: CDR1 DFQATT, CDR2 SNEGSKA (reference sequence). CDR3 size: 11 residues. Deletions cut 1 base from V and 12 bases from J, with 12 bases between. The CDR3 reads CSARGGTPEYF. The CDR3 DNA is TGCAGTGCTAGAGGCGGGACACCGGAGTACTTC.

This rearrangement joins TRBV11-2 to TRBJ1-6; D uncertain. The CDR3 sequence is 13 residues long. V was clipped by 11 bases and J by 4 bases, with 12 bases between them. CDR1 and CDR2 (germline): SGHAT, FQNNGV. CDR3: CACGREYNSPLHF. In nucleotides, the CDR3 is TGTGCCTGCGGGCGCGAGTATAATTCACCCCTCCACTTT.

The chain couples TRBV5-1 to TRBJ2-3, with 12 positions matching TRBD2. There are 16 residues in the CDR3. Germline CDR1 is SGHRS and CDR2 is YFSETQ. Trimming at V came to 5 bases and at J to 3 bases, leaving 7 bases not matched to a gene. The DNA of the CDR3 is TGCGCCAGCAGGGTACTAGCGGGAGGTGGTACAGATACGCAGTATTTT. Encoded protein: CASRVLAGGGTDTQYF.

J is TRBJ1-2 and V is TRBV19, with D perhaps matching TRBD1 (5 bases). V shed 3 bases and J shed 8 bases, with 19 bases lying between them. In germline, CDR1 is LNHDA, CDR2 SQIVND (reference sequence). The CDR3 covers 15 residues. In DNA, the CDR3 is TGTGCCAGTAGTATCGCTGGGTGGGGTGGGGACGGCTACACCTTC. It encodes CASSIAGWGGDGYTF.

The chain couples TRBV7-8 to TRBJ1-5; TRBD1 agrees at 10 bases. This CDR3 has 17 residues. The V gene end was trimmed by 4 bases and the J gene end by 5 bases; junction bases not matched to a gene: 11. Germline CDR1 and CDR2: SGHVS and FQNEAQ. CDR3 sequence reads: CASSWWSGQGVDQPQHF. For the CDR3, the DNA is TGTGCCAGCAGCTGGTGGAGTGGACAGGGGGTGGATCAGCCCCAGCATTTT.

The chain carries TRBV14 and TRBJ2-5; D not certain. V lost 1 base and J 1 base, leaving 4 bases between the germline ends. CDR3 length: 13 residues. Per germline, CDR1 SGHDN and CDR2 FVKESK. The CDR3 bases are TGTGCCAGCAGCCAAGTCGCCCAAGAGACCCAGTACTTC. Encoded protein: CASSQVAQETQYF.

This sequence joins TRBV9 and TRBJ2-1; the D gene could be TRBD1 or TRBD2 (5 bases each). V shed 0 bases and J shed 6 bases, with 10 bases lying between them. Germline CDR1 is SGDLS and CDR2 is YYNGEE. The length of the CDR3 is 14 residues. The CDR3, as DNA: TGTGCCAGCAGCGTAGCCCCAGGGAGCAATGAGCAGTTCTTC. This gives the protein CASSVAPGSNEQFF.

The CDR3 is CASTGGWGQPQHF. CDR3 nucleotide sequence: TGTGCTAGTACAGGGGGATGGGGTCAGCCCCAGCATTTT. J is TRBJ1-5 and V is TRBV12-5; 8 nucleotides align to TRBD1. CDR3 length: 13 residues. V shed 8 bases, J shed 6 bases, and the junction held 6 bases outside the gene matches. Germline CDR1 is LGHNT and CDR2 is FRNRAP.

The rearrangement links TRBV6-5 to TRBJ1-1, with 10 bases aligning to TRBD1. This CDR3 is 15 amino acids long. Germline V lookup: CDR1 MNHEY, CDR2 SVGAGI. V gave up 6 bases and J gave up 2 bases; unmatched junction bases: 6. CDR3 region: CASSPRTGGNTEAFF. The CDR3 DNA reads TGTGCCAGCAGCCCCAGGACAGGGGGTAACACTGAAGCTTTCTTT.

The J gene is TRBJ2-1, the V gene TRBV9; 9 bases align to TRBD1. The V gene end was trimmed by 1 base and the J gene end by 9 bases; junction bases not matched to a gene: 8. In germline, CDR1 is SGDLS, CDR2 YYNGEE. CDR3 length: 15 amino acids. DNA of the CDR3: TGTGCCAGCAGCGTACGGGACAGGGCCTGGGGTGAGCAGTTCTTC. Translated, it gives CASSVRDRAWGEQFF.

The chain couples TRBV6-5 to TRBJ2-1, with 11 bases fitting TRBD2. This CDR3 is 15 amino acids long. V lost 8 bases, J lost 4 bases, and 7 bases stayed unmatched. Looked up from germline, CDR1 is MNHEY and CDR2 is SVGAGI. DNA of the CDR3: TGTGCCAGCGTACTACTAGCGGGAGTTTACAATGAGCAGTTCTTC. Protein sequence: CASVLLAGVYNEQFF.

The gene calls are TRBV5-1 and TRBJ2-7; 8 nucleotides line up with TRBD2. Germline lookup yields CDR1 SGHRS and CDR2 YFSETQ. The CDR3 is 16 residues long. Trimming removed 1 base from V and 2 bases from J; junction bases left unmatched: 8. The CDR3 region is CASSLRVSGGPYEQYF. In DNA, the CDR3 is TGCGCCAGCAGCTTGAGGGTAAGCGGGGGACCCTACGAGCAGTACTTC.

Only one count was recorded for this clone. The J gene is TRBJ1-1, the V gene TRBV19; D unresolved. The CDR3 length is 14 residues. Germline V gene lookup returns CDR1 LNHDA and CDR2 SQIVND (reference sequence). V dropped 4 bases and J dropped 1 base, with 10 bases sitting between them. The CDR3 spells CASSTVPQNTEAFF. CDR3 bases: TGTGCCAGTAGTACAGTACCTCAGAACACTGAAGCTTTCTTT.

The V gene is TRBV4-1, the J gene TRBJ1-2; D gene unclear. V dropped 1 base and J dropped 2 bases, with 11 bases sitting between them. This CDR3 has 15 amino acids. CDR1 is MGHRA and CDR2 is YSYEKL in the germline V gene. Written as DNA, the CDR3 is TGCGCCAGCAGCCAAGCAGTGGGGAAAAACTATGGCTACACCTTC. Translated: CASSQAVGKNYGYTF.

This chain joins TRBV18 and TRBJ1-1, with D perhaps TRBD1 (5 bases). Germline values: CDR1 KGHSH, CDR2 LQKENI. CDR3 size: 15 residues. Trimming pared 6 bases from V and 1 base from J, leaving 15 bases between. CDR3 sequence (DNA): TGTGCCAGCTCTTTAACCGGGACTCAGAACACTGAAGCTTTCTTT. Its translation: CASSLTGTQNTEAFF.

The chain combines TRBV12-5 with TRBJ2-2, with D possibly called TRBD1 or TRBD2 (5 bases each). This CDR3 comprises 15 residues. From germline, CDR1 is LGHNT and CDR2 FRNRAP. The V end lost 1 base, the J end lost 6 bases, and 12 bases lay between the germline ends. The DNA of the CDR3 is TGTGCTAGTGGTTTGGGGACACCGGGACCCGGGGAGCTGTTTTTT. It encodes CASGLGTPGPGELFF.